One and the same sample provided the 2 T cell receptor beta chains below, sequenced in a study of blood T cell repertoires in COVID-19. The method was immunoSEQ multiplex PCR; TCRdb's version includes in-frame clones alone and lacks a portion of them. The sample lists approximately 240,000 clones, 85% occurring once. The sequencing input was peripheral blood. Every receptor here comes from a woman aged 55 to 70 with active or convalescent COVID-19.

This clone was observed a single time. The chain couples TRBV30 to TRBJ2-4, with 8 positions matching TRBD2. This CDR3 spans 13 amino acids. Looked up from germline, CDR1 is GTSNPN and CDR2 is SVGIG (reference sequence). The V segment lost 2 bases and the J segment 7 bases; nucleotides outside the gene matches: 4. The CDR3 DNA follows: TGTGCCTGGAGTCGGGAGGGGCGGAACATTCAGTACTTC. Protein product: CAWSREGRNIQYF.

The V gene is TRBV6-5, the J gene TRBJ1-1, with D possibly TRBD1 on 5 matching bases. The V and J ends lost 4 bases and 3 bases respectively, with 15 bases between them. CDR3 length: 15 residues. Germline lookup yields CDR1 MNHEY and CDR2 SVGAGI. The DNA for the CDR3 is TGTGCCAGCAGTTGGGGAGGGGTGGAGGACACTGAAGCTTTCTTT. Its protein product is CASSWGGVEDTEAFF.